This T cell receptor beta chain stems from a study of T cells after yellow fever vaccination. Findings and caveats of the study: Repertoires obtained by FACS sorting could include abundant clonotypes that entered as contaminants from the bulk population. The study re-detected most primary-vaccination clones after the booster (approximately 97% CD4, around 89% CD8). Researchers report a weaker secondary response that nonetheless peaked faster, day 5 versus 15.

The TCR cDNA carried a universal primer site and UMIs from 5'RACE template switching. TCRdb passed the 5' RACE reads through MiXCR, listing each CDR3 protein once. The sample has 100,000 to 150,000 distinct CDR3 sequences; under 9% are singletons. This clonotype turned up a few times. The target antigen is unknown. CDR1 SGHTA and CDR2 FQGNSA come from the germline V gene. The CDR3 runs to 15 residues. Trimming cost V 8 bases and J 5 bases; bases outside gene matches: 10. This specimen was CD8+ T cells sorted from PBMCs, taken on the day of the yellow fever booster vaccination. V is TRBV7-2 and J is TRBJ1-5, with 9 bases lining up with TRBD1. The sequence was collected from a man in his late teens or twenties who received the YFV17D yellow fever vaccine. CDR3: CASESGQGGDQPQHF. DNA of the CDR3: TGTGCCAGCGAATCGGGACAGGGAGGGGATCAGCCCCAGCATTTT.